The 3 T cell receptor beta chains below come from one sample, sequenced in a study of CXCR3-negative and CXCR3-positive naive CD8 T cells (dated by TCRdb to the late 2010s). The reads were generated on a NextSeq 550. The Human TCR Profiling Kit (MiLaboratory) was used to make UMI-labeled 5' RACE TRB cDNA libraries. After the reads were reprocessed by TCRdb, one entry was made per CDR3 protein sequence, with no DNA. The sample table records under 30,000 distinct CDR3 sequences. Of the sample, 10% is held by the ten largest clones. The sample was memory CD8+ T cells from blood. Taken with the paper, the label for cell subset or site translates to: conventional CD8+ memory T cells (TMEM), sorted as controls. These receptors were taken from a human donor in good health. Some clones in this sample may be carry-over from other donors' samples.

Measured by frequency, this clonotype is large. The V gene is TRBV4-3, the J gene TRBJ2-5; as DNA is missing, the TRBD2 call by TCRdb cannot be tested. The CDR3 runs to 17 residues. Germline V gene data show CDR1 as LGHNA and CDR2 as YSLEER. Here the CDR3 reads CASSQDPAGGLQETQYF.

The chain employs TRBV29-1 and TRBJ1-4; without DNA, the TCRdb call of TRBD1 cannot be checked. CDR1 and CDR2 from the germline V gene are SQVTM and ANQGSEA. The CDR3 extends over 14 amino acids. Here the CDR3 reads CSAGTGGESEKLFF.

The V and J genes are TRBV29-1 and TRBJ2-2. The germline V gene encodes CDR1 SQVTM and CDR2 ANQGSEA. This CDR3 contains 11 residues. The CDR3 loop is CSVRYTGELFF.